This T cell receptor beta chain was recovered during a study of blood T cells in healthy people across ages. Study-wide findings and caveats: Researchers report that TCR beta diversity correlated strongly with naive T cell percentage.

A sample-barcoded 5' primer and a J-beta primer mix were used in a second PCR of about 6 to 12 cycles. TCRdb reanalysed the 5' RACE reads using MiXCR and keeps one entry per CDR3 protein. The sample holds hundreds of thousands of distinct CDR3 sequences; roughly a quarter are singletons and the top ten take over 3.5%. A word on this clonotype: Its specificity is not known.

These data are also associated with another study on T cells of mothers and their children. From that second work: Whatever RNA was extracted went entirely into cDNA synthesis, at roughly 1.6 ug per 15 ul. Barcodes for each sample and 2-4 random nucleotides were added by the M1S primer used in the second PCR. Each mother yielded more than 9.5 million TCR beta CDR3 reads. Each child yielded several million reads.

Sequencing used blood. The clonotype was recovered from a boy between 2 and 10 years old in good health.

The CDR3 coding sequence is TGTGCCAGCCGAGGGCAGAGTACCGGGGAGCTGTTTTTT. It translates to CASRGQSTGELFF. The chain combines TRBV27 with TRBJ2-2, with D possibly TRBD2 on 5 matching bases. In germline, CDR1 is MNHEY, CDR2 SMNVEV (reference sequence). Deletions cut 8 bases from V and 5 bases from J, with 12 bases between. This CDR3 contains 13 residues.